The source of this TCR beta chain is a study of blood T cell repertoires in COVID-19. Study background: From T cells, B-cell-depleted T cells, or PBMCs came the material, which was cDNA or gDNA.

This clone was found many times. Source study methods: Reference gene primer amplification yielded estimated nucleated cell counts. Data came from immunoSEQ multiplex PCR; TCRdb stores just in-frame clones and leaves some out. D and trimming come from the DNA, and the V and J calls and clone size come from that table. The sample includes approximately 300,000 clones, around 81% of them seen just once. V was clipped by 5 bases and J by 4 bases, with 6 bases between them. This CDR3 is built from 11 residues. The V gene's germline CDR1 is SNHLY and CDR2 FYNNEI. The clonotype was recovered from a woman in her 50s with active or convalescent COVID-19. The sample taken for sequencing was peripheral blood. The V gene is TRBV2, the J gene TRBJ2-7; D is ambiguous. DNA of the CDR3: TGTGCCAGCAGTTACATTTACGAGCAGTACTTC. It is translated as CASSYIYEQYF.